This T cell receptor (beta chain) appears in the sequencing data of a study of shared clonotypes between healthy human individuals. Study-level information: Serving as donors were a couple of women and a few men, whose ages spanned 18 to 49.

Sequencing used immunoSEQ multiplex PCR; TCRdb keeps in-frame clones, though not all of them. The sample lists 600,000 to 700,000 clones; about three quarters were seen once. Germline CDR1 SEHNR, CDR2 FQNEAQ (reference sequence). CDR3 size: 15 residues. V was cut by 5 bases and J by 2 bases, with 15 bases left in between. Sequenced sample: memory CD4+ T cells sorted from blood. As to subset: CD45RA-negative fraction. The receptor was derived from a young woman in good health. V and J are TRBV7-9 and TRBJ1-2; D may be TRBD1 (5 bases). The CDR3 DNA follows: TGTGCCAGCAGCCCGCAACGACAGAGAAACTATGGCTACACCTTC. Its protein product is CASSPQRQRNYGYTF.